A selection of T cell receptor beta chains follows, all from one sample in a study of blood T cell repertoires in COVID-19. Sequencing was performed with immunoSEQ multiplex PCR; in TCRdb, only in-frame clones are kept and a portion is missing. The repertoire consists of about 30,000 clones, with nearly 90% occurring once and the leading ten covering around a tenth. Sample: peripheral blood. The receptors here all came from a human donor in a cohort sampled during active COVID-19. CDR3s leave out the opening cysteine and the closing phenylalanine or tryptophan. Fields, in order: clone size, V gene, CDR3 protein. Clone size, where shown, is once, few, many, or a class for clones that have expanded.

NA,TRBV5-4,ASSPSGDYGYT
NA,TRBV4-3,ASSLTGGANNEQF
NA,TRBV19,ASSTRKQFSTDTQY
NA,TRBV4-1,ASSQGRGGGRYNEQF
NA,TRBV15,ATSSSRPSSYEQY
NA,TRBV28,ASSSGQNNEKLF
NA,TRBV6-2/TRBV6-3,ASSHSFLSDSYT
NA,TRBV7-9,ASSPGRGVGNQPQH
once,TRBV11-3,ASSLSAQETQY
NA,TRBV11-2,ASSPGRSYEQY
few,TRBV19,ASSAQRVDRDTQY
once,TRBV6-5,ASSYAGYYT
NA,TRBV20-1,SASTPRAGDEKLF
NA,TRBV5-4,ASSFSYNEQF
NA,TRBV5-1,ASSFASGGVYNEQF
NA,TRBV10-1,ASSEMGLAGHEQY
few,TRBV19,ASSMRGQGIGQPQH
NA,TRBV27,ASSWDRGTGYT
NA,TRBV11-2,ASSLAGGGNEQF
NA,TRBV3-1/TRBV3-2,ASSQGGGTDTQY
NA,TRBV7-2,ASSLTTGKENGYT
NA,TRBV11-2,ASSRVKGEKIYEQY
NA,TRBV24-1,ATSDITQGSTDTQY
NA,TRBV4-1,ASSQGRGTGRYEQY
NA,TRBV6-6,ASSRRPGQGNTIY
once,TRBV4-1,ASSQDVTGGNEQF
NA,TRBV28,ASRGQSLSYEQY
NA,TRBV5-1,ASSFAGVDEQY
NA,TRBV7-8,ASSLMTSGETGELF
NA,TRBV4-3,ASSQEFPKRGTEAF
NA,TRBV9,ASSGAGGAGADTQY
NA,TRBV29-1,SVDGVGGYEQY
NA,TRBV7-2,ASSLRDRGFNEQF
NA,TRBV24-1,ATSELTGEPETQY
NA,TRBV9,ASREDWRGPPSTDTQY
NA,TRBV4-1,ASSQVVGETQY
NA,TRBV19,ASSILAGDVTDTQY
NA,TRBV7-8,ASSFGGPETQY
NA,TRBV28,ASSPRQVVYNSPLH
once,TRBV3-1/TRBV3-2,ASSLGTANQPQH